This record concerns one T cell receptor beta chain sequence. Its antigen is undetermined. Clones were sequenced by immunoSEQ multiplex PCR, and TCRdb holds only the in-frame ones, with some missing. Here the sample spans about 100,000 clones, 86% being singletons. This sample was taken from a study of T cell responses to AZD1222 COVID-19 vaccine. General observations from the study: Reportedly, close to half of spike-specific TCRs are directed against unmutated variant regions.

The clonotype comes from an adult who received the MenACWY meningococcal vaccine as a control. The sample consisted of peripheral blood, taken 28 days after the second dose of the MenACWY control vaccine.

CDR3 loop: CAIMAGGRNEQFF. As DNA, the CDR3 is TGTGCCATCATGGCGGGGGGTCGGAATGAGCAGTTCTTC. The chain has TRBV10-3 and TRBJ2-1, with 8 bases aligning to TRBD2. Germline CDR1 is ENHRY and CDR2 is SYGVKD. V was pared by 7 bases and J by 7 bases, with 6 bases of the junction left unmatched. This CDR3 spans 13 amino acids.